Presented here are 18 T cell receptor beta chains from one specimen sequenced in a study of T cell responses to AZD1222 COVID-19 vaccine. Only in-frame clones appear in the TCRdb table, and some are missing; sequencing was by immunoSEQ multiplex PCR. This sample has about 92,000 clones, with 70% to 90% found just once. Sequenced here: peripheral blood, sampled on day 0 of MenACWY control vaccination. The receptors stem from an adult in good health.

The chain joins TRBV29-1 to TRBJ1-1; D is uncertain. The germline V gene encodes CDR1 SQVTM and CDR2 ANQGSEA. The CDR3 sequence is 15 residues long. Trimming left V 4 bases short and J 1 base short, with 16 bases between. The CDR3 here is CSVVDGRKRNTEAFF. CDR3 nucleotides: TGCAGCGTTGTTGATGGCCGGAAGAGGAACACTGAAGCTTTCTTT.

This sequence joins TRBV30 and TRBJ2-2; D not resolved. The length of the CDR3 is 13 residues. V lost 2 bases and J 4 bases, leaving 8 bases between the germline ends. Germline CDR1 GTSNPN, CDR2 SVGIG (reference sequence). The CDR3 region is CAWSLYGTGELFF. CDR3 coding DNA: TGTGCCTGGAGTCTATACGGCACCGGGGAGCTGTTTTTT.

This sequence joins TRBV28 and TRBJ1-2, with TRBD1 matching 10 bases. V gave up 5 bases and J gave up 7 bases; unmatched junction bases: 10. CDR1 is MDHEN, CDR2 SYDVKM, per germline. The CDR3 is 15 amino acids. The CDR3 DNA reads TGTGCCAGCAGTCCTTCTTGGGACAGGGGATTTGGCTACACCTTC. Translating gives CASSPSWDRGFGYTF.

The CDR3 nucleotides are TGTGCCAGCAGTACAGGGGGCCGGGACTATGGCTACACCTTC. Its translation: CASSTGGRDYGYTF. The chain has TRBV6-5 and TRBJ1-2; 9 bases align to TRBD1. Per germline, CDR1 MNHEY and CDR2 SVGAGI. Trimming cost V 5 bases and J 3 bases; bases outside gene matches: 4. The CDR3 totals 14 residues.

The chain's CDR3 is CASSFARGTYEQYF. The DNA for the CDR3 is TGTGCCAGCAGCTTCGCCAGGGGGACTTACGAGCAGTACTTC. The J gene is TRBJ2-7, the V gene TRBV5-4; D may be TRBD1 (7 bases). Trimming took off 2 bases at V and 4 bases at J, with 13 bases between the two ends. CDR1 and CDR2 from the germline V gene are SGHNT and YYREEE (reference sequence). This CDR3 is 14 amino acids long.

The chain has TRBV30 and TRBJ2-2, with a tentative D call TRBD1 (7 bases). Trimming stripped 1 base from V and 6 bases from J, with 15 bases between. CDR3 length equals 15 residues. Germline loops: CDR1 GTSNPN, CDR2 SVGIG (reference sequence). The CDR3 sequence is CAWSEEQGGPGELFF. CDR3 nucleotide sequence: TGTGCCTGGAGTGAAGAGCAGGGGGGTCCCGGGGAGCTGTTTTTT. The whole variable domain, filled in from reference TRBV30 and TRBJ2-2, reads SQTIHQWPATLVQPVGSPLSLECTVEGTSNPNLYWYRQAAGRGLQLLFYSVGIGQISSEVPQNLSASRPQDRQFILSSKKLLLSDSGFYLCAWSEEQGGPGELFFGEGSRLTVL.

This clone was observed a single time. This sequence joins TRBV19 and TRBJ2-7, with 7 bases lining up with TRBD1. This CDR3 has 15 amino acids. Trimming at V came to 2 bases and at J to 4 bases, leaving 8 bases not matched to a gene. Looked up from germline, CDR1 is LNHDA and CDR2 is SQIVND (reference sequence). CDR3: CASSIREGGRYEQYF. CDR3 bases: TGTGCCAGTAGTATAAGAGAAGGGGGCAGGTACGAGCAGTACTTC. Full variable domain (remainder filled in from reference TRBV19 and TRBJ2-7): DGGITQSPKYLFRKEGQNVTLSCEQNLNHDAMYWYRQDPGQGLRLIYYSQIVNDFQKGDIAEGYSVSREKKESFPLTVTSAQKNPTAFYLCASSIREGGRYEQYFGPGTRLTVT.

The gene calls are TRBV7-8 and TRBJ1-5; no firm D call. V was trimmed by 5 bases and J by 7 bases, leaving 12 bases between them. The CDR3 contains 13 residues. CDR1 SGHVS and CDR2 FQNEAQ come from the germline V gene. The chain's CDR3 is CASSLSFGQPQHF. The CDR3 DNA sequence: TGTGCCAGCAGCCTCTCCTTTGGCCAGCCCCAGCATTTT.

The J gene is TRBJ2-1, the V gene TRBV3-1 (or the pseudogene TRBV3-2), with a possible D match to TRBD1 (6 bases). Germline V gene sequence: CDR1 LGHDT, CDR2 YNNKEL (reference sequence). Trimming left V 4 bases short and J 8 bases short, with 21 bases between. This CDR3 contains 16 residues. The CDR3 nucleotides are TGTGCCAGCAGCCTTTTTCACAGGGTAAATCGCGATGAGCAGTTCTTC. Translated, it gives CASSLFHRVNRDEQFF.

DNA for the CDR3: TGTGCCAGCAGCCAACTTCAGGGACCCGAGCAGTACTTC. As protein: CASSQLQGPEQYF. The gene calls are TRBV3-1 (or the pseudogene TRBV3-2) and TRBJ2-7; D possibly uses TRBD1 or TRBD2 (5 bases each). This CDR3 has 13 residues. Germline values: CDR1 LGHDT, CDR2 YNNKEL (reference sequence). With 2 bases removed from V and 6 bases from J, the gap between germline ends came to 11 bases.

CDR3 in amino acids: CASRTGTLNTEAFF. The CDR3 DNA follows: TGTGCCAGCAGAACCGGGACACTGAACACTGAAGCTTTCTTT. The V and J genes are TRBV6-5 and TRBJ1-1; possibly TRBD1 for D (6 bases). CDR1 MNHEY and CDR2 SVGAGI come from the germline V gene. The CDR3 runs to 14 residues. V lost 6 bases, J lost 0 bases, and 11 bases lay in between.

The chain couples TRBV2 to TRBJ1-5; D unresolved. Germline loops: CDR1 SNHLY, CDR2 FYNNEI. V gave up 3 bases and J gave up 4 bases, with 7 bases separating them. The CDR3 covers 13 residues. The DNA for the CDR3 is TGTGCCAGCAGTGAGGAGGCTAATCAGCCCCAGCATTTT. Encoded protein: CASSEEANQPQHF.

The chain is built from TRBV2 and TRBJ2-3, with D perhaps matching TRBD2 (6 bases). CDR3 size: 15 residues. With 8 bases removed from V and 0 bases from J, the gap between germline ends came to 15 bases. Per the germline V gene, CDR1 is SNHLY and CDR2 is FYNNEI. The CDR3 nucleotides read TGTGCCAGCGGAGGAGGGATTAATAGCACAGATACGCAGTATTTT. Its protein is CASGGGINSTDTQYF.

The rearrangement joins TRBV5-1 to TRBJ2-1; TRBD2 aligns across 11 bases. CDR3 length: 14 amino acids. J lost 6 bases, V lost 2 bases, and 1 base had no gene match. Germline V CDR1 and CDR2: SGHRS, YFSETQ. The CDR3 loop reads CASSLTSGGNEQFF. The CDR3, as DNA: TGCGCCAGCAGCTTAACTAGCGGGGGCAATGAGCAGTTCTTC.

The gene calls are TRBV10-3 and TRBJ1-2; TRBD1 might be the D (6 bases). The germline V gene has CDR1 ENHRY and CDR2 SYGVKD. V shed 0 bases and J shed 4 bases, with 9 bases lying between them. The CDR3 is 14 residues long. CDR3 sequence reads: CAISESTGSYGYTF. The CDR3 DNA is TGTGCCATCAGTGAGTCGACAGGCAGCTATGGCTACACCTTC.

In this sample, this clone turned up once. V usage is TRBV29-1 and J usage is TRBJ1-2; TRBD1 aligns across 8 bases. The V gene's germline CDR1 is SQVTM and CDR2 ANQGSEA. After removal of 2 bases from V and 8 bases from J, the junction contained 1 base not matched to a gene. The CDR3 extends over 11 amino acids. The CDR3 region is CSVETGGGYTF. The DNA of the CDR3 is TGCAGCGTTGAAACAGGGGGAGGCTACACCTTC.

The genes are TRBV2 and TRBJ2-3, with a weak D call TRBD2 (6 bases). Germline CDR1 is SNHLY and CDR2 is FYNNEI. The V and J ends lost 5 bases and 8 bases respectively, with 14 bases between them. The CDR3 consists of 13 residues. CDR3 sequence: CASSSRGDSTQYF. In nucleotides, the CDR3 is TGTGCCAGCAGTTCGAGAGGGGACTCTACGCAGTATTTT.

As concerns this clone: A clone one base away is much larger, so this may be a read error. The sample carries other DNA sequences with the same CDR3. V is TRBV7-3 and J is TRBJ2-1; TRBD2 matches 9 bases. Germline V gene sequence: CDR1 SGHTA, CDR2 FQGTGA. V was clipped by 2 bases and J by 9 bases; unmatched bases: 8. This CDR3 comprises 15 residues. CDR3 sequence (DNA): TGTGCCAGCAGCTTACTCGCGGGGGGGCCGGGTGAGCAGTTCTTC. Translating it yields CASSLLAGGPGEQFF. The full variable domain, with the rest looked up from reference TRBV7-3 and TRBJ2-1, is GAGVSQTPSNKVTEKGKYVELRCDPISGHTALYWYRQSLGQGPEFLIYFQGTGAADDSGLPNDRFFAVRPEGSVSTLKIQRTERGDSAVYLCASSLLAGGPGEQFFGPGTRLTVL.